Listed below are T cell receptor beta chains from one sample, sequenced in a study of beta chain features in type 1 diabetes. TCRdb keeps only in-frame clones here, not all; method: immunoSEQ multiplex PCR. The sample records more than 150,000 clones, 13% being singletons. Sequenced material: central memory CD4+ T cells from blood. The receptor source for this set is a woman aged 18-29 years in good health. Each CDR3 is given with its conserved first and last residue. D genes are given only for firm matches. Clone size appears in some rows only: once, few, many, or a class for an expanded clone.

clone size	V gene	D gene	J gene	CDR3 protein	CDR3 DNA
NA	TRBV14	TRBD1	TRBJ2-1	CASSPYRGLHNEQFF	TGTGCCAGCAGCCCCTACAGGGGGTTACACAATGAGCAGTTCTTC
many	TRBV5-1	TRBD2	TRBJ2-1	CASRWTSGSPSYNEQFF	TGCGCCAGCAGGTGGACTAGCGGGAGTCCCTCCTACAATGAGCAGTTCTTC
NA	TRBV5-1	NA	TRBJ2-4	CASSLAGGTNIQYF	TGCGCCAGCAGCTTGGCCGGAGGTACGAACATTCAGTACTTC
NA	TRBV11-2	TRBD1	TRBJ1-1	CASSPRDRADTEAFF	TGTGCCAGCAGCCCCCGGGACAGGGCGGACACTGAAGCTTTCTTT
few	TRBV7-9	TRBD2	TRBJ2-1	CASSPRSGTSGNNEQFF	TGTGCCAGCAGCCCTCGTTCCGGGACTAGCGGCAACAATGAGCAGTTCTTC
few	TRBV6-1	NA	TRBJ1-5	CASIDGEQPQHF	TGTGCCAGCATTGATGGGGAGCAGCCCCAGCATTTT
NA	TRBV2	TRBD2	TRBJ2-5	CASRGGKTQYF	TGTGCCAGCAGGGGGGGGAAGACCCAGTACTTC
NA	TRBV18	TRBD1	TRBJ2-6	CASSPTRGTGEAGANVLTF	TGTGCCAGCTCACCTACTCGAGGGACAGGGGAAGCTGGGGCCAACGTCCTGACTTTC
few	TRBV30	NA	TRBJ1-2	CAWRDQDQRVYGYTF	TGTGCCTGGAGGGACCAGGACCAGAGGGTCTATGGCTACACCTTC
NA	TRBV5-1	NA	TRBJ2-7	CASSPQGGARFEQYF	TGCGCCAGCAGCCCCCAAGGGGGGGCCCGTTTCGAGCAGTACTTC
few	TRBV18	NA	TRBJ2-7	CASLGAESSYEQYF	TGTGCCAGTCTAGGGGCAGAGAGCTCCTACGAGCAGTACTTC
few	TRBV6-5	NA	TRBJ2-7	CASRPLHNSYEQYF	TGTGCCAGCAGGCCATTACATAACTCCTACGAGCAGTACTTC
NA	TRBV7-9	NA	TRBJ1-5	CASTFSGNQPQHF	TGTGCCAGCACCTTCTCGGGCAATCAGCCCCAGCATTTT
NA	TRBV4-1	NA	TRBJ2-1	CASSQDLEAAYNEQFF	TGCGCCAGCAGCCAAGATCTAGAAGCGGCTTACAATGAGCAGTTCTTC